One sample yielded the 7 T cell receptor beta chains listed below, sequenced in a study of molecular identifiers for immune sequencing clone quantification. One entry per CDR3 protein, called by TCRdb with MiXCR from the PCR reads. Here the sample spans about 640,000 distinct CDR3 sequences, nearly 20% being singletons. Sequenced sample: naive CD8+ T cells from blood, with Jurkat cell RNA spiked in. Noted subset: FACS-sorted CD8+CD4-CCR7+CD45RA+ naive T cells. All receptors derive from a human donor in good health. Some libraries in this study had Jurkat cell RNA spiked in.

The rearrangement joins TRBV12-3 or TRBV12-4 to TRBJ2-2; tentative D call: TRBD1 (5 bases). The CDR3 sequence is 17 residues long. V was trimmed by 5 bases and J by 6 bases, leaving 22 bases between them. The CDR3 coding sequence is TGTGCCAGCAGTGCCCCTATGGGCGAACGGACACCCGGGGAGCTGTTTTTT. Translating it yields CASSAPMGERTPGELFF.

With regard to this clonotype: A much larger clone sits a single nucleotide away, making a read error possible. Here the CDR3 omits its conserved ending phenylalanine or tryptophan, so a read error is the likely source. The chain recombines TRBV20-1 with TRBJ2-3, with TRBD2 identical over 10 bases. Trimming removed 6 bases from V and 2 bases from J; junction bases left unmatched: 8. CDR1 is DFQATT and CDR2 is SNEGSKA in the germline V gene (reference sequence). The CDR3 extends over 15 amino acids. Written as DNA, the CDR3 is TGCAGTGCGAGCTCTAGCGGGGGCATCACAGATACGCAGTATTCT. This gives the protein CSASSSGGITDTQYS.

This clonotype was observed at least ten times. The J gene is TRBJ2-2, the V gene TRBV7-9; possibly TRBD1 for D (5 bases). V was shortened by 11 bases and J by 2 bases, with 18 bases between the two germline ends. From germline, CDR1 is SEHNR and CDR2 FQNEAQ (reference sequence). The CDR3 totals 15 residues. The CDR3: CASGQGTLNTGELFF. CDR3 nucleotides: TGTGCCTCCGGGCAGGGCACCCTCAACACCGGGGAGCTGTTTTTT.

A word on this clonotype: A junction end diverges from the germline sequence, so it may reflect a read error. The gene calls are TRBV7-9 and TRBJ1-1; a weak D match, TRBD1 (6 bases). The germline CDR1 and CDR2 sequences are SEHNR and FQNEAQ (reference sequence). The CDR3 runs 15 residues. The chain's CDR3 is CANSLVLAGATEAFF. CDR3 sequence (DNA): TGTGCCAACAGCTTAGTTCTTGCAGGGGCCACTGAAGCTTTCTTT. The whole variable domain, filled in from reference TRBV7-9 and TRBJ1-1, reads DTGVSQNPRHKITKRGQNVTFRCDPISEHNRLYWYRQTLGQGPEFLTYFQNEAQLEKSRLLSDRFSAERPKGSFSTLEIQRTEQGDSAMYLCANSLVLAGATEAFFGQGTRLTVV.

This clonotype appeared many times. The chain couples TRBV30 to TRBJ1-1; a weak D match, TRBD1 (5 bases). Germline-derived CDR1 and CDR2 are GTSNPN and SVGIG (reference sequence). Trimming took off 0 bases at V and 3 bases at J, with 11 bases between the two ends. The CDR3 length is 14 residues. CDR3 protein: CAWSVLEGYTEAFF. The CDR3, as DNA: TGTGCCTGGAGTGTACTGGAGGGGTACACTGAAGCTTTCTTT.

The CDR3 DNA reads as TGTGCCAGCAGCTTGGAGTGGCTAGCGGGGGCCACAGATACGCAGTATTTT. The encoded protein is CASSLEWLAGATDTQYF. The chain is built from TRBV5-6 and TRBJ2-3; 10 nucleotides align to TRBD2. Germline V gene sequence: CDR1 SGHDT, CDR2 YYEEEE. The V and J ends lost 0 bases and 2 bases, in that order; junction bases with no gene match: 6. The CDR3 is 17 amino acids.

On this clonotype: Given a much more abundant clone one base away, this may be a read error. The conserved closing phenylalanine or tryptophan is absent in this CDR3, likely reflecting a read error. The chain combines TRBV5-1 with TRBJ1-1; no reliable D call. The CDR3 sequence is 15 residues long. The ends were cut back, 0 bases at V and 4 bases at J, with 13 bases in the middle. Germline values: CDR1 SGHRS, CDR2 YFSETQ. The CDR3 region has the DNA TGCGCCAGCAGCTTGGGCATGGGGTGGGTCACTGAAGCTTTCTCT. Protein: CASSLGMGWVTEAFS.